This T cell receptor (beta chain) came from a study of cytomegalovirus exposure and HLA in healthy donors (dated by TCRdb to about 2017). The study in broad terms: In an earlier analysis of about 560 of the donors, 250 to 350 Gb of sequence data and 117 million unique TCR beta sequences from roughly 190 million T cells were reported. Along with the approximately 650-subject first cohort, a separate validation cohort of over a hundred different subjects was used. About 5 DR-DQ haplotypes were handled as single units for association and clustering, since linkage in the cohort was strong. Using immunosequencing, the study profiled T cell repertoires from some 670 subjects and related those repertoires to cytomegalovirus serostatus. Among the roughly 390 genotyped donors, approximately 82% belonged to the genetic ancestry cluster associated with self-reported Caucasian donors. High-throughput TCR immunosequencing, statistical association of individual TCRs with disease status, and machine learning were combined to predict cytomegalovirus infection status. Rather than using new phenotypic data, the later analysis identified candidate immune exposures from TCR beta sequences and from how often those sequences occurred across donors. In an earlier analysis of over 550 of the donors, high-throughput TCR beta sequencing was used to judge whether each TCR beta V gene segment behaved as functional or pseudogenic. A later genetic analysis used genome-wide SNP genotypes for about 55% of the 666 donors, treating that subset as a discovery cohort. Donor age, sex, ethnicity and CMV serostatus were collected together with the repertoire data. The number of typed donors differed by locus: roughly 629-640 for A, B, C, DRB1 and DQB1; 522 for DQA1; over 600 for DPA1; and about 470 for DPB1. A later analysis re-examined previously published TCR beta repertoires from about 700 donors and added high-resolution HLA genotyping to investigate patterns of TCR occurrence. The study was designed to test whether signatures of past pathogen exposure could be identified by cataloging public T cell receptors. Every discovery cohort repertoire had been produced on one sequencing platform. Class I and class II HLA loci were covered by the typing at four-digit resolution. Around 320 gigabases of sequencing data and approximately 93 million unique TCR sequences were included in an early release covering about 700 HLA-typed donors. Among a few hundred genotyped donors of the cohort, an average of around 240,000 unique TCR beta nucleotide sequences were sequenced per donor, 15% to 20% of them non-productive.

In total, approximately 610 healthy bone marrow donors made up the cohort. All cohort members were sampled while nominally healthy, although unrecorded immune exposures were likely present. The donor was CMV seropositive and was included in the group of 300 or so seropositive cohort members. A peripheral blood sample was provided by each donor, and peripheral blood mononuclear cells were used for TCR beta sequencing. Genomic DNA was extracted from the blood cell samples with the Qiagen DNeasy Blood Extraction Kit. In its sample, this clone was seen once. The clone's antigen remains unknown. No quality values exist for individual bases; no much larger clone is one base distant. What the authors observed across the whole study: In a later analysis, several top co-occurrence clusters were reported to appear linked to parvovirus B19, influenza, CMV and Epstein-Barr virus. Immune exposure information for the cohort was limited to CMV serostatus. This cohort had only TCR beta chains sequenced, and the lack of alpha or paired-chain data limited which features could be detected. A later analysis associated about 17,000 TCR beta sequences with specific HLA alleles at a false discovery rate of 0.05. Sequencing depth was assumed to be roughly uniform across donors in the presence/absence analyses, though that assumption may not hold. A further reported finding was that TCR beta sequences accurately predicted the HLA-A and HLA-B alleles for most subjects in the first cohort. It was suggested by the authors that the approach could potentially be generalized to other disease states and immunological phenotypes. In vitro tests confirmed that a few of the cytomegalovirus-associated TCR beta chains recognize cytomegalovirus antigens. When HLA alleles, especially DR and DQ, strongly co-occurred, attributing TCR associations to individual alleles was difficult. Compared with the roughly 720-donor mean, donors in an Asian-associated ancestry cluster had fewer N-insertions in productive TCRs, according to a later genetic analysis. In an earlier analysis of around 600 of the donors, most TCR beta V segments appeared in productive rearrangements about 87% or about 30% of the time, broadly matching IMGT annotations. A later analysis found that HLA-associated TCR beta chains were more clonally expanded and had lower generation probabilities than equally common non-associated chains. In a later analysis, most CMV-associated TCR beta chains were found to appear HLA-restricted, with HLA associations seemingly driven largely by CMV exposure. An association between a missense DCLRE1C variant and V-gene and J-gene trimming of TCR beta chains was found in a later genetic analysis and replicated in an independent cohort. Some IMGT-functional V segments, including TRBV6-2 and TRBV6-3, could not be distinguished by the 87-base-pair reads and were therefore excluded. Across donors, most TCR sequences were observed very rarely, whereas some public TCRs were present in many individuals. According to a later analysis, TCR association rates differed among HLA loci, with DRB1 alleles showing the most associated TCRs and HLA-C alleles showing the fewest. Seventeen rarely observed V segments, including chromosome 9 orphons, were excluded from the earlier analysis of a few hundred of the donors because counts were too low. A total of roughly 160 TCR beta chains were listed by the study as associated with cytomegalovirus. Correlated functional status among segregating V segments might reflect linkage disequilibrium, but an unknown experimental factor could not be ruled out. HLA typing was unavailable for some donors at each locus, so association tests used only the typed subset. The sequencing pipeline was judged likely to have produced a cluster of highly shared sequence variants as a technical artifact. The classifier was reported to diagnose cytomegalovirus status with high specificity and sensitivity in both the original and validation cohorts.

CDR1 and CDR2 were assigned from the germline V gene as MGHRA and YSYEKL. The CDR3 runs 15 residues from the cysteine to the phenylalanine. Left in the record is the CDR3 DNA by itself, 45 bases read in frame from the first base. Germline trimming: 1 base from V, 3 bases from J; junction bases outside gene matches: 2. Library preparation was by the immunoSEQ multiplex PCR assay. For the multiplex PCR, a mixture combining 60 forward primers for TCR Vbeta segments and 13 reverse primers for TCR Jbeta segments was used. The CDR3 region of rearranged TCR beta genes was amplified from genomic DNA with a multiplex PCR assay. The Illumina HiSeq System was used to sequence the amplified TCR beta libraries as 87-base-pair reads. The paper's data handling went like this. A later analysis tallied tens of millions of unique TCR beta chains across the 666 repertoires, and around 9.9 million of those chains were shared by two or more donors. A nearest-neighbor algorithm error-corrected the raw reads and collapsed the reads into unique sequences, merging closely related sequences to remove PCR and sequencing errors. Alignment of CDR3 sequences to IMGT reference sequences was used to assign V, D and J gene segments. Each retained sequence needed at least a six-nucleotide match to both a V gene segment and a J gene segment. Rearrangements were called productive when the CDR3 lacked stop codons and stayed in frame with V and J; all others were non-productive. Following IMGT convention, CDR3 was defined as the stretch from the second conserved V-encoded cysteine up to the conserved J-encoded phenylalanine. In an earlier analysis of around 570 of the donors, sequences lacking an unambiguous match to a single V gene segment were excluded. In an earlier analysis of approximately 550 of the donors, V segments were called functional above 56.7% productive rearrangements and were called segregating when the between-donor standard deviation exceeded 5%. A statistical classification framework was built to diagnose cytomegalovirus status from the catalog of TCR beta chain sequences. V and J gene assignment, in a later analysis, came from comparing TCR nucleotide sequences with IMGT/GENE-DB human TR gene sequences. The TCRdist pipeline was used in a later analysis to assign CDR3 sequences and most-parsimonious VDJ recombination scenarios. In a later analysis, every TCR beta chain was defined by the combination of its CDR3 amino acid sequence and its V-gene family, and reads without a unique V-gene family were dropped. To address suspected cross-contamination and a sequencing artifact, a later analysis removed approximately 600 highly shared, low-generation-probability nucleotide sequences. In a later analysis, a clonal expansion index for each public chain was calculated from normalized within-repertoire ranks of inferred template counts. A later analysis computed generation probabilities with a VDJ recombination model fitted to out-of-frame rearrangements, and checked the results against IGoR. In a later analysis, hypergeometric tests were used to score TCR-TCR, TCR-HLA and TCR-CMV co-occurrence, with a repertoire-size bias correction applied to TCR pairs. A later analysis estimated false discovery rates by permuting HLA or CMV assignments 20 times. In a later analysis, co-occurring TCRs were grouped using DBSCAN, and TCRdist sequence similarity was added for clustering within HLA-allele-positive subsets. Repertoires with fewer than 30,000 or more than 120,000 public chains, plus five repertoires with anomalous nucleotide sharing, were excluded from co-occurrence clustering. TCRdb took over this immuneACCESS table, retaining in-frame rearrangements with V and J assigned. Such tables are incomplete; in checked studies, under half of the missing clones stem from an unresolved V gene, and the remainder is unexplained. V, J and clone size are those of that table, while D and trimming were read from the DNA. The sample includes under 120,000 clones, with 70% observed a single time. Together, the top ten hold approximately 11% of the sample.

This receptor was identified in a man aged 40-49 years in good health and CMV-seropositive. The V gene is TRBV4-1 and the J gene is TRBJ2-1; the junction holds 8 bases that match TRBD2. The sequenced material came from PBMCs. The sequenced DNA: TGCGCCAGCAGCCAAGGACTAGCGATCTACAATGAGCAGTTCTTC. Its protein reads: CASSQGLAIYNEQFF.